These T cell receptor beta chains were read from a single sample in a study of blood T cell repertoires in COVID-19. Clones were read by immunoSEQ multiplex PCR, and TCRdb kept only the in-frame ones, dropping some. The profile covers more than 95,000 clones, with less than 90% appearing a single time and 4% to 6% taken by the ten largest. Material for sequencing was peripheral blood. The receptors originated from a human donor in a cohort sampled during active COVID-19. CDR3s include the opening cysteine and the closing phenylalanine or tryptophan. Each record gives: D gene, clone size, J gene, V gene, CDR3 protein, CDR3 DNA. D genes are given only for firm matches. A clone size is listed for some rows: how often the clone was seen (once, few, many), or a class if it is expanded.

TRBD1 NA TRBJ1-2 TRBV5-4 CASSLGQGFHYGYTF TGTGCCAGCAGCTTGGGACAGGGTTTCCACTATGGCTACACCTTC
NA NA TRBJ1-2 TRBV5-6 CASSLVAGYGYTF TGTGCCAGCAGCTTGGTTGCGGGTTATGGCTACACCTTC
TRBD1 NA TRBJ1-2 TRBV28 CATEGAGTGGYGYTF TGTGCCACCGAGGGGGCCGGGACAGGGGGCTATGGCTACACCTTC
TRBD1 NA TRBJ2-7 TRBV28 CASISRLGQGNEQYF TGTGCCAGCATCAGTCGGTTGGGACAGGGAAACGAGCAGTACTTC
TRBD1 NA TRBJ1-1 TRBV4-1 CASSQYPGGMNTEAFF TGCGCCAGCAGCCAGTACCCAGGGGGCATGAACACTGAAGCTTTCTTT
NA NA TRBJ1-2 TRBV7-2 CASSFQGGNYGYTF TGTGCCAGCAGCTTCCAGGGTGGAAACTATGGCTACACCTTC
NA once TRBJ1-2 TRBV3-1/TRBV3-2 CASSPEARGGYTF TGTGCCAGCAGCCCGGAGGCCAGAGGGGGCTACACCTTC
NA NA TRBJ2-5 TRBV12-3/TRBV12-4 CASSFRGETQYF TGTGCCAGCAGTTTTAGGGGGGAGACCCAGTACTTC
TRBD1 NA TRBJ2-7 TRBV6-1 CASSEGTGGSYEQYF TGTGCCAGCAGTGAAGGGACAGGGGGATCCTACGAGCAGTACTTC
NA NA TRBJ2-7 TRBV28 CASGGNYEQYF TGTGCCAGCGGGGGGAACTACGAGCAGTACTTC
TRBD1 NA TRBJ1-1 TRBV4-1 CASSQTGVITEAFF TGCGCCAGCAGCCAAACAGGGGTAATCACTGAAGCTTTCTTT
NA NA TRBJ2-7 TRBV5-1 CASSPDRWEQYF TGCGCCAGCAGCCCGGACAGATGGGAGCAGTACTTC
TRBD1 NA TRBJ2-7 TRBV18 CASSPTGGTYEQYF TGTGCCAGCTCACCGACAGGGGGCACCTACGAGCAGTACTTC
TRBD1 NA TRBJ1-3 TRBV6-5 CASSYFGTGVGNTIYF TGTGCCAGCAGTTACTTCGGGACAGGGGTTGGAAACACCATATATTTT
TRBD2 NA TRBJ2-1 TRBV9 CASSVELAGGHNEQFF TGTGCCAGCAGCGTAGAACTAGCGGGAGGGCACAATGAGCAGTTCTTC
TRBD1 NA TRBJ2-3 TRBV9 CASSAEDRLTDTQYF TGTGCCAGCAGCGCGGAGGACAGGCTCACAGATACGCAGTATTTT
TRBD2 NA TRBJ2-3 TRBV19 CASSISFVGGSGDTQYF TGTGCCAGTAGTATAAGTTTTGTGGGCGGGAGCGGAGATACGCAGTATTTT
TRBD2 NA TRBJ2-5 TRBV4-3 CASSQDRSGGIKETQYF TGCGCCAGCAGCCAAGATCGAAGCGGGGGGATAAAAGAGACCCAGTACTTC
NA NA TRBJ1-6 TRBV2 CASSENYSRNSPLHF TGTGCCAGCAGTGAGAATTATTCTAGGAATTCACCCCTCCACTTT
NA NA TRBJ1-6 TRBV19 CRMRYSPLHF TGTAGAATGAGGTATTCACCCCTCCACTTT
NA NA TRBJ1-3 TRBV18 CASSPQDSGNTIYF TGTGCCAGCTCACCACAAGACAGTGGAAACACCATATATTTT
NA NA TRBJ1-2 TRBV10-3 CATAGANYGYTF TGTGCCACCGCCGGGGCTAACTATGGCTACACCTTC
TRBD2 once TRBJ2-3 TRBV13 CASSLGGGGISTDTQYF TGTGCCAGCAGCTTAGGGGGCGGGGGTATTAGCACAGATACGCAGTATTTT
TRBD1 NA TRBJ2-2 TRBV19 CATRGLGTGELFF TGTGCCACCAGGGGGCTCGGGACCGGGGAGCTGTTTTTT
TRBD1 NA TRBJ1-2 TRBV28 CASSETGGYGYTF TGTGCCAGCAGTGAAACAGGGGGCTATGGCTACACCTTC
TRBD2 NA TRBJ2-3 TRBV7-3 CASSLLAGGPDTQYF TGTGCCAGCAGCTTATTAGCGGGAGGGCCAGATACGCAGTATTTT
NA NA TRBJ2-1 TRBV7-3 CASSFGLAAEQFF TGTGCCAGCAGCTTCGGACTGGCCGCTGAGCAGTTCTTC
TRBD1 NA TRBJ1-1 TRBV4-3 CASSQDLPQGVVPEAFF TGCGCCAGCAGCCAAGATCTCCCACAGGGGGTAGTACCTGAAGCTTTCTTT
NA NA TRBJ2-7 TRBV6-5 CASSNHLSPYEQYF TGTGCCAGCAGTAACCACCTATCCCCTTACGAGCAGTACTTC
NA NA TRBJ1-4 TRBV15 CATSRGGGANEKLFF TGTGCCACCAGCAGAGGAGGGGGGGCGAATGAAAAACTGTTTTTT
TRBD2 NA TRBJ2-3 TRBV10-1 CASSESSGSGTDTQYF TGCGCCAGCAGTGAGTCTAGCGGGAGCGGCACAGATACGCAGTATTTT
NA NA TRBJ2-7 TRBV6-1 CASSERAGIFNEQYF TGTGCCAGCAGTGAACGTGCAGGGATTTTTAACGAGCAGTACTTC
NA NA TRBJ2-4 TRBV3-1/TRBV3-2 CASSQSFVQYF TGTGCCAGCAGCCAAAGCTTCGTTCAGTACTTC
TRBD1 NA TRBJ1-1 TRBV11-2 CASSPGQSTEAFF TGTGCCAGCAGCCCGGGACAGAGCACTGAAGCTTTCTTT
TRBD2 NA TRBJ2-5 TRBV7-2 CASNERGGETQYF TGTGCCAGCAACGAGCGGGGGGGAGAGACCCAGTACTTC
NA once TRBJ1-2 TRBV5-1 CASSKESTANGYTF TGCGCCAGCAGCAAAGAATCAACAGCCAATGGCTACACCTTC
TRBD1 NA TRBJ1-2 TRBV30 CAWSRQGGGYTF TGTGCCTGGAGTCGACAGGGCGGAGGCTACACCTTC
NA few TRBJ1-6 TRBV27 CASVAGLWSNSPLHF TGTGCCAGCGTTGCAGGGTTGTGGTCCAATTCACCCCTCCACTTT
TRBD1 NA TRBJ1-2 TRBV27 CASSLSRQGTGYTF TGTGCCAGCAGTTTATCCCGACAGGGGACTGGCTACACCTTC
TRBD2 NA TRBJ2-5 TRBV6-5 CASRGTSGGQETQYF TGTGCCAGCAGAGGGACTAGCGGGGGGCAAGAGACCCAGTACTTC
TRBD1 NA TRBJ2-6 TRBV18 CASSPGTGGASGANVLTF TGTGCCAGCTCGCCCGGGACAGGGGGCGCTTCTGGGGCCAACGTCCTGACTTTC
TRBD1 NA TRBJ1-2 TRBV28 CASEKAVGQGFYGYTF TGTGCCAGCGAAAAAGCGGTGGGACAGGGGTTCTATGGCTACACCTTC
NA once TRBJ2-1 TRBV28 CASRLAGGGAGGAQFF TGTGCCAGTAGACTAGCAGGAGGGGGAGCGGGCGGTGCGCAGTTCTTC
NA many TRBJ1-3 TRBV7-9 CASSRAEASGNTIYF TGTGCCAGCAGCCGAGCGGAGGCGAGTGGAAACACCATATATTTT
TRBD1 NA TRBJ1-1 TRBV2 CASSGQGAAFF TGTGCCAGCAGCGGACAGGGGGCGGCTTTCTTT
NA NA TRBJ2-5 TRBV9 CASSEATGQIQETQYF TGTGCCAGCAGCGAGGCAACAGGACAAATTCAAGAGACCCAGTACTTC
NA NA TRBJ2-7 TRBV7-8 CASSLDREDEQYF TGTGCCAGCAGCTTAGACAGGGAAGACGAGCAGTACTTC
TRBD2 NA TRBJ2-5 TRBV6-5 CASSSYGTSVETQYF TGTGCCAGCAGTTCCTACGGGACTAGCGTAGAGACCCAGTACTTC
NA NA TRBJ2-7 TRBV6-5 CASSKDRTYEQYF TGTGCCAGCAGTAAGGACAGAACCTACGAGCAGTACTTC
TRBD1 NA TRBJ1-1 TRBV5-1 CASSVDRGNTEAFF TGCGCCAGCAGCGTAGACAGGGGGAACACTGAAGCTTTCTTT
NA NA TRBJ1-3 TRBV4-3 CASSHSGSISGNTIYF TGCGCCAGCAGCCACTCGGGGTCCATCTCTGGAAACACCATATATTTT
TRBD1 NA TRBJ1-2 TRBV5-1 CASSFPDRGGYTF TGCGCCAGCAGCTTTCCGGACAGGGGCGGCTACACCTTC
TRBD2 few TRBJ2-3 TRBV14 CASSQGRGGLVDTQYF TGTGCCAGCAGCCAAGGGCGGGGGGGCCTGGTAGATACGCAGTATTTT